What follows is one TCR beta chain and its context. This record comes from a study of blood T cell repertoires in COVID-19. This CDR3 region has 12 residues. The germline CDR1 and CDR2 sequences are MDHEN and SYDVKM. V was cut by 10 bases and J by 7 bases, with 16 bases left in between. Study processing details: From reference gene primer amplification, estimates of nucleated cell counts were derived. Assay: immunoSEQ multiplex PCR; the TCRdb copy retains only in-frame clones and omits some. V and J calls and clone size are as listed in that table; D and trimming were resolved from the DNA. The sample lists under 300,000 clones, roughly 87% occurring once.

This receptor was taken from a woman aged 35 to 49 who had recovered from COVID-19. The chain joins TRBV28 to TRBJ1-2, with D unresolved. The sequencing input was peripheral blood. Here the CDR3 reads CAIRLTYGGYTF. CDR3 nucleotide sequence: TGTGCCATCCGACTAACCTATGGTGGCTACACCTTC.